This is a list of T cell receptor beta chains from one sample in a study of cytomegalovirus exposure and HLA in healthy donors. Profiled with immunoSEQ multiplex PCR; TCRdb holds only in-frame clones, not every one. The sample lists about 67,000 clones, around four fifths occurring once. Sequencing was performed on PBMCs. The receptors were sampled from a woman aged 30 to 39 in good health and CMV-seronegative. The CDR3 runs from the conserved cysteine through the conserved F or W. D genes are given only for firm matches. Not all rows give a size; the values are once, few, many and, for expanded clones, a class.

clone_size	j_call	v_call	d_call	cdr3_aa	cdr3_nt
-	TRBJ2-7	TRBV28	TRBD1	CASSPPGQDHYEQYF	TGTGCCAGCAGTCCCCCGGGACAGGACCACTACGAGCAGTACTTC
-	TRBJ2-2	TRBV2	TRBD1	CASLDRDNTGELFF	TGTGCCAGCCTGGACAGGGACAACACCGGGGAGCTGTTTTTT
-	TRBJ2-7	TRBV6-5	TRBD2	CASSPTSGRFYEQYF	TGTGCCAGCAGCCCCACTAGCGGGAGGTTCTACGAGCAGTACTTC
-	TRBJ2-7	TRBV28	-	CASSNPPTWEAYEQYF	TGTGCCAGCAGCAACCCCCCGACCTGGGAGGCCTACGAGCAGTACTTC
-	TRBJ1-2	TRBV4-3	TRBD1	CASSADRGDGYTF	TGCGCCAGCAGCGCTGACAGGGGTGATGGCTACACCTTC
-	TRBJ2-1	TRBV7-6	-	CASSLARLNNEQFF	TGTGCCAGCAGCTTAGCTAGACTAAACAATGAGCAGTTCTTC
few	TRBJ2-7	TRBV6-5	TRBD1	CASSYGQGTLEQYF	TGTGCCAGCAGTTACGGACAGGGGACTTTAGAGCAGTACTTC
-	TRBJ1-2	TRBV30	-	CAWRWEKSNYGYTF	TGTGCCTGGAGATGGGAGAAGTCTAACTATGGCTACACCTTC
few	TRBJ2-1	TRBV5-4	TRBD1	CASSLPGQGVMSSYNEQFF	TGTGCCAGCAGCTTACCGGGACAGGGGGTGATGAGCTCCTACAATGAGCAGTTCTTC
-	TRBJ1-5	TRBV6-1	TRBD1	CASSEAASRGLAQPQHF	TGTGCCAGCAGTGAAGCCGCTTCCAGGGGGCTGGCTCAGCCCCAGCATTTT
once	TRBJ2-5	TRBV5-4	TRBD2	CASSLGLAGGETQYF	TGTGCCAGCAGCTTGGGACTAGCGGGAGGAGAGACCCAGTACTTC
-	TRBJ1-6	TRBV5-6	TRBD1	CASSLEGAPGSPLHF	TGTGCCAGCAGCTTGGAGGGGGCCCCAGGTTCACCCCTCCACTTT
-	TRBJ2-2	TRBV6-4	TRBD2	CASSEFSSGSPGELFF	TGTGCCAGCAGTGAGTTTTCCAGCGGGAGTCCCGGGGAGCTGTTTTTT
-	TRBJ2-3	TRBV15	TRBD1	CATSRGDRSYTDTQYF	TGTGCCACCAGCAGGGGGGACAGGAGTTACACAGATACGCAGTATTTT
-	TRBJ1-2	TRBV25-1	-	CASQANYGYTF	TGTGCCAGCCAGGCGAACTATGGCTACACCTTC
few	TRBJ1-4	TRBV7-9	TRBD1	CASSSGQGATEKLFF	TGTGCCAGCAGCTCGGGACAGGGGGCGACGGAAAAACTGTTTTTT
medium-sized	TRBJ2-3	TRBV4-3	-	CASSQGVDSDTDTQYF	TGCGCCAGCAGCCAAGGTGTCGACTCTGACACAGATACGCAGTATTTT
few	TRBJ1-2	TRBV20-1	TRBD1	CSVGTDYGYTF	TGCAGTGTCGGGACAGACTATGGCTACACCTTC
-	TRBJ1-5	TRBV9	-	CASSAREARVDQPQHF	TGTGCCAGCAGCGCTCGGGAAGCCCGTGTTGATCAGCCCCAGCATTTT
-	TRBJ2-7	TRBV4-1	TRBD1	CANYPWSGTGPYEQYF	TGCGCCAACTATCCATGGTCCGGGACAGGTCCCTACGAGCAGTACTTC
-	TRBJ2-4	TRBV9	-	CASSVDGQRADIQYF	TGTGCCAGCAGCGTAGATGGACAGCGTGCGGACATTCAGTACTTC
-	TRBJ2-7	TRBV28	-	CASSSSPGLQTYEQYF	TGTGCCAGCAGTTCGTCACCGGGACTCCAAACCTACGAGCAGTACTTC